The source of this T cell receptor beta chain is a study of vaccination and CD4 T cells after COVID-19 (dated by TCRdb to about 2022). The study in broad terms: Convalescent patients had a positive SARS-CoV-2 result on nasal swab PCR, and of these patients, several had mild disease and one had severe disease. Six males and four females were included in the convalescent cohort, with two Hispanic individuals, seven Caucasians, two Asians and one multiracial person represented. Post-COVID blood samples were collected from convalescent patients a median of around 100 days after diagnosis, with a range of about 30 to 161 days. Participants received two doses of either the Pfizer-BioNTech BNT162b2 vaccine (n=8) or the Moderna mRNA-1273 vaccine (n=2). In approximately ten COVID-19 convalescent patients and a handful of infection-naive healthy vaccine recipients, the spike-specific CD4+ TCR repertoire before mRNA vaccination was compared with the repertoire after mRNA vaccination. Post-vaccine blood samples were taken a median of 72 days after the second vaccine dose, with a range of about 13 to 250 days.

The convalescent patients' positive SARS-CoV-2 PCR tests fell between March and December 2020, which was before the Alpha, Beta and Delta variants emerged in the United States. PBMCs were separated from whole blood using Ficoll-Paque Plus gradient centrifugation and then either used fresh or cryopreserved at -140C. Comments on this clonotype: Its antigen has not been determined. It has no much larger one-base neighbor in the sample; base qualities were not kept.

The full study reports these points: Although the median number of SARS-CoV-2-reactive clonotypes went up from roughly 20 after infection to around 40 after vaccination, the increase was not significant. Of the vaccine-specific clones found in convalescent patients, nearly all (304 of 307) were mono-reactive for SARS-CoV-2 spike instead of being cross-reactive with common cold coronaviruses. The number of convalescent patients in the study was relatively small, and the study did not examine early timepoints following natural infection. Among the post-vaccine SARS-CoV-2-reactive clones in convalescent patients, a median around 85% showed up only after vaccination, which suggests vaccine-specific priming.

The germline ends are 12 bases apart after V is trimmed by 4 bases and J by 2 bases. The CDR3 contains 15 residues, cysteine and phenylalanine counted. Only the CDR3 region is kept as DNA, spanning 45 bases read in frame from base 1. The library was generated by PCR. TCRdb names Illumina iSeq 100 as the instrument used. The study's processing was this. Non-productive sequences were removed, and CDR3s not starting with C, not ending with F or W, or shorter than 7 amino acids were discarded. Levenshtein distances (stringdist) and unrooted phylogenetic trees (ape) in R version 3.6.1 were used to assess CDR3 homology. TCRdb trimmed public reads at Q25 via fastp, called clones via MiXCR and kept in-frame beta chains. Rows matching on CDR3 protein sequence are summarized as one entry with the most common DNA and genes. The V and J calls follow TCRdb's processing rather than the paper's. The table for this sample lists about 20,000 distinct CDR3 sequences; 45% to 70% of them were counted only once. The ten largest make up roughly 1.1% of the sample.

The sequenced sample was CD4+ T cells from blood, obtained after SARS-CoV-2 vaccination. Recombination linked TRBV12-3 or TRBV12-4 to TRBJ2-4; TRBD1 is possibly the D segment (5 matching bases). The sequence came from a human donor who had recovered from COVID-19. The DNA sequence is given as TGTGCCAGCAGTTCGACAGAACCGCCCAAAAACATTCAGTACTTC. This gives the protein CASSSTEPPKNIQYF.